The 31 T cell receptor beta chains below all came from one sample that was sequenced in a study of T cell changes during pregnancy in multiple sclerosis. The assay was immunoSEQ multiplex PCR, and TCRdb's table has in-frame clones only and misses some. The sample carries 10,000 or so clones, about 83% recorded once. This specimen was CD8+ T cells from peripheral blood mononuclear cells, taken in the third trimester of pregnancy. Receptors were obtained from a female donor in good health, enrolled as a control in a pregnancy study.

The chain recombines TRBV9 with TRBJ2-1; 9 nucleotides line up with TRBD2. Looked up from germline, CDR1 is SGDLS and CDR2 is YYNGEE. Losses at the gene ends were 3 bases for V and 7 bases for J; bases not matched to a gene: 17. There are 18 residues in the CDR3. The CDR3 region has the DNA TGTGCCAGCAGCGAGTGGGCTTTAATAGCGGGAGCGGAGAATGAGCAGTTCTTC. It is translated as CASSEWALIAGAENEQFF.

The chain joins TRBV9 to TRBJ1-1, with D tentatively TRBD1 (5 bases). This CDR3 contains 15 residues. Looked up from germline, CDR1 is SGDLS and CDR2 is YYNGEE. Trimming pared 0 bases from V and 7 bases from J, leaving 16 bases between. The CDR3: CASSVGGGTGVEAFF. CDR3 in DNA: TGTGCCAGCAGCGTAGGCGGGGGGACTGGAGTTGAAGCTTTCTTT.

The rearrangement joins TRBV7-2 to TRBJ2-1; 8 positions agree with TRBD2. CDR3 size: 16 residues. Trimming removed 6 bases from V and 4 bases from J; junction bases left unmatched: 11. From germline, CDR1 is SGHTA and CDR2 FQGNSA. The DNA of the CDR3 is TGTGCCAGCAGTTTTAAGCGGGAGACCTTTTACAATGAGCAGTTCTTC. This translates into CASSFKRETFYNEQFF.

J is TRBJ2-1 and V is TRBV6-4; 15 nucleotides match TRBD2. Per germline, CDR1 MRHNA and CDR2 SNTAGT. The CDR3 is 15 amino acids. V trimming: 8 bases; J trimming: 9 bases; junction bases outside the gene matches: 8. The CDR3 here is CASSGLAGGVGEQFF. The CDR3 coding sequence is TGTGCCAGCTCCGGACTAGCGGGAGGGGTGGGTGAGCAGTTCTTC.

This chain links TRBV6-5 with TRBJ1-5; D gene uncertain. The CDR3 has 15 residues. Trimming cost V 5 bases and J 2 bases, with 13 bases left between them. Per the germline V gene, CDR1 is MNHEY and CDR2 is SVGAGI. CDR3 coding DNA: TGTGCCAGCAGTGGCTCACCCGAGGGCAATCAGCCCCAGCATTTT. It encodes CASSGSPEGNQPQHF.

The CDR3 loop is CASSQTSGGYEQYF. CDR3 coding DNA: TGTGCCAGTAGCCAGACTAGCGGGGGGTACGAGCAGTACTTC. The V call is TRBV19, the J call TRBJ2-7; TRBD2 aligns across 13 bases. The V segment lost 6 bases and the J segment 4 bases; nucleotides outside the gene matches: 3. Germline V CDR1 and CDR2: LNHDA, SQIVND (reference sequence). The CDR3 runs to 14 residues.

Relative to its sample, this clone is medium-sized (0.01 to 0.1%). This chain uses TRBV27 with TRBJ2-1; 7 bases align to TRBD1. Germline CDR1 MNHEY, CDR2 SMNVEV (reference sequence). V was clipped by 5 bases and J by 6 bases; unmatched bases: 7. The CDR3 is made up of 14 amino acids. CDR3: CASSERQGSNEQFF. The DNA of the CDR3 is TGTGCCAGCAGTGAAAGACAGGGAAGCAATGAGCAGTTCTTC.

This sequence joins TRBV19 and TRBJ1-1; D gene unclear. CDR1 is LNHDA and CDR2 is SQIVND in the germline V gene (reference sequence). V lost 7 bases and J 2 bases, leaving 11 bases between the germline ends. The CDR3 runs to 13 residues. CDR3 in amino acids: CASTVGSNTEAFF. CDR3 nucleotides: TGTGCCAGTACGGTCGGGAGTAACACTGAAGCTTTCTTT. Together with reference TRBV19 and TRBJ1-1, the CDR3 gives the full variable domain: DGGITQSPKYLFRKEGQNVTLSCEQNLNHDAMYWYRQDPGQGLRLIYYSQIVNDFQKGDIAEGYSVSREKKESFPLTVTSAQKNPTAFYLCASTVGSNTEAFFGQGTRLTVV.

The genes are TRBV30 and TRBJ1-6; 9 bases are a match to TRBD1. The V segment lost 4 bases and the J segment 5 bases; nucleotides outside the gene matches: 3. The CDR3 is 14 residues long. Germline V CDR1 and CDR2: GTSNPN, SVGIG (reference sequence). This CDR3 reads CAWKGQGDNSPLHF. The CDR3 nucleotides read TGTGCCTGGAAGGGACAGGGTGATAATTCACCCCTCCACTTT.

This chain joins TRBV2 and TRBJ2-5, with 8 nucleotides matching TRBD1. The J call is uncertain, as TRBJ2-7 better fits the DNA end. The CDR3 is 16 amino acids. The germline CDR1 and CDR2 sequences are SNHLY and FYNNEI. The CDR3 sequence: CASSNPGQARSYEQYF. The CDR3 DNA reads TGTGCCAGCAGTAACCCGGGACAGGCCCGCTCCTACGAGCAGTACTTC.

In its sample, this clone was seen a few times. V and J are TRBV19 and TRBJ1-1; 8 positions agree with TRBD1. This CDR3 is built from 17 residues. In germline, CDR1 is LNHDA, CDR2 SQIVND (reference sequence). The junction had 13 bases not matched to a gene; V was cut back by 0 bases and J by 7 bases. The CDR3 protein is CASSIEERGQGTNEAFF. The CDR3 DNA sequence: TGTGCCAGTAGTATAGAAGAGAGAGGACAGGGAACGAATGAAGCTTTCTTT.

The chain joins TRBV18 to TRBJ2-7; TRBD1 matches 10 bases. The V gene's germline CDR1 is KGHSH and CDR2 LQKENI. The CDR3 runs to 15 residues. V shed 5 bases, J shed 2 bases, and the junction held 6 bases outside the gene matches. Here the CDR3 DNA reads TGTGCCAGCTCAGGAGGGACAGGGGAAACCTACGAGCAGTACTTC. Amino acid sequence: CASSGGTGETYEQYF. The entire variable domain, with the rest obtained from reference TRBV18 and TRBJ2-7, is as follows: NAGVMQNPRHLVRRRGQEARLRCSPMKGHSHVYWYRQLPEEGLKFMVYLQKENIIDESGMPKERFSAEFPKEGPSILRIQQVVRGDSAAYFCASSGGTGETYEQYFGPGTRLTVT.

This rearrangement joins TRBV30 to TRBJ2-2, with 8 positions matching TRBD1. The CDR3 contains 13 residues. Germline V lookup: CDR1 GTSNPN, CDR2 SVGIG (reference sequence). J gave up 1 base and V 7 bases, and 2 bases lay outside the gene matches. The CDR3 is CALDRVNTGELFF. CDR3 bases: TGTGCCTTGGACAGGGTGAACACCGGGGAGCTGTTTTTT. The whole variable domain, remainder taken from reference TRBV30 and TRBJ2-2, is SQTIHQWPATLVQPVGSPLSLECTVEGTSNPNLYWYRQAAGRGLQLLFYSVGIGQISSEVPQNLSASRPQDRQFILSSKKLLLSDSGFYLCALDRVNTGELFFGEGSRLTVL.

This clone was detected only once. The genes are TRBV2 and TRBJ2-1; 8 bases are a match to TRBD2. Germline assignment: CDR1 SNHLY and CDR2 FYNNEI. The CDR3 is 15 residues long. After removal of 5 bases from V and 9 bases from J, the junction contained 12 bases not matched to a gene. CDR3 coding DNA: TGTGCCAGCAGTTCCTTCGGGTCAGCGGGAGCTGAGCAGTTCTTC. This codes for CASSSFGSAGAEQFF. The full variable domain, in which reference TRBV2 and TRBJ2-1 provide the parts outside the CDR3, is EPEVTQTPSHQVTQMGQEVILRCVPISNHLYFYWYRQILGQKVEFLVSFYNNEISEKSEIFDDQFSVERPDGSNFTLKIRSTKLEDSAMYFCASSSFGSAGAEQFFGPGTRLTVL.

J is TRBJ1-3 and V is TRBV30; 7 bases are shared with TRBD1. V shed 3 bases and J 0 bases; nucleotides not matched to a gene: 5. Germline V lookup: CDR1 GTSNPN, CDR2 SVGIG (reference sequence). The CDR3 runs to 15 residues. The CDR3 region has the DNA TGTGCCTGGAGCGACAGGGCCTACTCTGGAAACACCATATATTTT. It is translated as CAWSDRAYSGNTIYF. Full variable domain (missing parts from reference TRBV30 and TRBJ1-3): SQTIHQWPATLVQPVGSPLSLECTVEGTSNPNLYWYRQAAGRGLQLLFYSVGIGQISSEVPQNLSASRPQDRQFILSSKKLLLSDSGFYLCAWSDRAYSGNTIYFGEGSWLTVV.

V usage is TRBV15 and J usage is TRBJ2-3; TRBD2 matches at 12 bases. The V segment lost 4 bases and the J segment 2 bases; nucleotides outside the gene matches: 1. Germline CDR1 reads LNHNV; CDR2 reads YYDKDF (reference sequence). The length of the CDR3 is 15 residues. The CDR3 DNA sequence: TGTGCCACCAGCACTAGCGGGGGGGCCACAGATACGCAGTATTTT. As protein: CATSTSGGATDTQYF. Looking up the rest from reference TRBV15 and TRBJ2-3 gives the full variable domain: DAMVIQNPRYQVTQFGKPVTLSCSQTLNHNVMYWYQQKSSQAPKLLFHYYDKDFNNEADTPDNFQSRRPNTSFCFLDIRSPGLGDTAMYLCATSTSGGATDTQYFGPGTRLTVL.

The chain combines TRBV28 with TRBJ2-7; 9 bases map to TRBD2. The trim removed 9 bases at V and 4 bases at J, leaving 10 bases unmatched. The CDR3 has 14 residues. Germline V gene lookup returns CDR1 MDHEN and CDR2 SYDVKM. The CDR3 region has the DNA TGTGCCAGTACTAGGACTAGCGTTGGGTACGAGCAGTACTTC. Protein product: CASTRTSVGYEQYF.

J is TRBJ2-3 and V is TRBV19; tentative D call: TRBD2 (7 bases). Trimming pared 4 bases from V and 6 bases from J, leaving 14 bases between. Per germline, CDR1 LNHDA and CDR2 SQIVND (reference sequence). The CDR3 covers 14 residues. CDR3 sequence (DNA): TGTGCCAGTAGTAGACGGGGGGCATTGGATACGCAGTATTTT. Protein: CASSRRGALDTQYF.

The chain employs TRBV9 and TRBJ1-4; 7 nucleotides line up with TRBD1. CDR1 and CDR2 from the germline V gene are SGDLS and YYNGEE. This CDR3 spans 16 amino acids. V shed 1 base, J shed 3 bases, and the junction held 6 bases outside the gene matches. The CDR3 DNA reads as TGTGCCAGCAGCGTATCCGAGGGGGCAGCTAATGAAAAACTGTTTTTT. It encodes CASSVSEGAANEKLFF.

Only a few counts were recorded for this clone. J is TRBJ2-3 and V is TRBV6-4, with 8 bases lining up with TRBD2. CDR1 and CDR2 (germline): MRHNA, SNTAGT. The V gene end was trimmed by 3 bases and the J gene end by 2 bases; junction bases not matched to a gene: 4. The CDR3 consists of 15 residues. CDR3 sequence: CASSDGREATDTQYF. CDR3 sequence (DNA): TGTGCCAGCAGTGATGGGCGGGAGGCCACAGATACGCAGTATTTT.

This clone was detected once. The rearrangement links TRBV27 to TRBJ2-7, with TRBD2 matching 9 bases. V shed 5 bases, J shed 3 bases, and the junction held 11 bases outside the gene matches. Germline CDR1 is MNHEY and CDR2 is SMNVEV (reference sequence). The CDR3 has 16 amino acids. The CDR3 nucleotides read TGTGCCAGCAGTATCCGGAGGGCGGGGGGGGGCTACGAGCAGTACTTC. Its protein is CASSIRRAGGGYEQYF.

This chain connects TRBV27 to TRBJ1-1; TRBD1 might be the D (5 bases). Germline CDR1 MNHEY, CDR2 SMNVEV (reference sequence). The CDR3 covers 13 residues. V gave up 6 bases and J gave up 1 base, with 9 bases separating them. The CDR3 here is CASRSDRNTEAFF. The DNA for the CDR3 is TGTGCCAGCAGAAGCGACAGGAACACTGAAGCTTTCTTT.

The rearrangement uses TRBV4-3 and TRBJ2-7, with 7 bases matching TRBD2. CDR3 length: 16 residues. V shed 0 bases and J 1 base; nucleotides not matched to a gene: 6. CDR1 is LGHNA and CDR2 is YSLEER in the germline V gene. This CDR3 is CASSQEGGGGSYEQYF. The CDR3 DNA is TGCGCCAGCAGCCAAGAGGGTGGGGGGGGGTCCTACGAGCAGTACTTC.

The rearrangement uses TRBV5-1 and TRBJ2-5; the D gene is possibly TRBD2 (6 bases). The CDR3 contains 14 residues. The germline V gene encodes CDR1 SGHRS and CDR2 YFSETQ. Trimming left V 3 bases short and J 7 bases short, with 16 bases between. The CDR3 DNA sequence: TGCGCCAGCAGCTGGGGACGCCCGGAGGGGACCCAGTACTTC. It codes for CASSWGRPEGTQYF.

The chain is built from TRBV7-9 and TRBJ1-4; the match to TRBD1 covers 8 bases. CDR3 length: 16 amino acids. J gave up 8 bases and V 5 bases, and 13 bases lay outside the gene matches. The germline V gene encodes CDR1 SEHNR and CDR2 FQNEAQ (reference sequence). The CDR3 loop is CASSPGQDVAPEKLFF. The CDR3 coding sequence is TGTGCCAGCAGCCCGGGACAGGACGTTGCTCCCGAAAAACTGTTTTTT. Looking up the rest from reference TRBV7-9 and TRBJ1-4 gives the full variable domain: DTGVSQNPRHKITKRGQNVTFRCDPISEHNRLYWYRQTLGQGPEFLTYFQNEAQLEKSRLLSDRFSAERPKGSFSTLEIQRTEQGDSAMYLCASSPGQDVAPEKLFFGSGTQLSVL.

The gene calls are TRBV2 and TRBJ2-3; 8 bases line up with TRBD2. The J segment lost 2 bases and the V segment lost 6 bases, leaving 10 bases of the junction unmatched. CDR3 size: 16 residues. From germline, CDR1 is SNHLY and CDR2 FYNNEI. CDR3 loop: CASSPGVAGYTDTQYF. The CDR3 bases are TGTGCCAGCAGCCCCGGAGTAGCGGGGTACACAGATACGCAGTATTTT.

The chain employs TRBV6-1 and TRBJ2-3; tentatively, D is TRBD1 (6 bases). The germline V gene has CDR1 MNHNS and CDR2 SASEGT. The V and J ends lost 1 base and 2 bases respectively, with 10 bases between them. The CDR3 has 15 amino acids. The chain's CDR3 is CASSEGEGVTDTQYF. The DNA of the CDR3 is TGTGCCAGCAGTGAAGGCGAGGGGGTCACAGATACGCAGTATTTT.

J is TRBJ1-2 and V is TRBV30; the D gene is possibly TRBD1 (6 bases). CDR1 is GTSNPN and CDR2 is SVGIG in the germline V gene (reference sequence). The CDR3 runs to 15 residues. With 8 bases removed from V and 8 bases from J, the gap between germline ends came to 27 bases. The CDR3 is CAAESTQGSSAGYTF. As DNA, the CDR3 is TGTGCCGCCGAATCCACACAGGGATCGTCTGCCGGCTACACCTTC.

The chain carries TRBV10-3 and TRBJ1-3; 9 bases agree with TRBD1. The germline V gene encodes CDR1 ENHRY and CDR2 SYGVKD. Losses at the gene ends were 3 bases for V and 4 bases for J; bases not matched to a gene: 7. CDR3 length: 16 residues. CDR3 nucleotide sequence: TGTGCCATCAGTGAACCCGGGACAGGGTTAGGAAACACCATATATTTT. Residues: CAISEPGTGLGNTIYF.

The CDR3: CASSQGLYSNQPQHF. The CDR3 DNA reads TGCGCCAGCAGCCAGGGCCTTTATAGCAATCAGCCCCAGCATTTT. The rearrangement joins TRBV4-1 to TRBJ1-5, with D hard to call. The germline V and J ends were trimmed by 3 bases and 0 bases, with 9 bases remaining between them. Germline lookup yields CDR1 MGHRA and CDR2 YSYEKL. CDR3 length equals 15 residues.

CDR3 protein: CASSLGQVDTDTQYF. The CDR3 region has the DNA TGTGCCAGTAGCTTGGGACAGGTCGACACAGATACGCAGTATTTT. This chain links TRBV19 with TRBJ2-3; 8 nucleotides match TRBD1. Germline-derived CDR1 and CDR2 are LNHDA and SQIVND (reference sequence). V shed 6 bases, J shed 2 bases, and the junction held 7 bases outside the gene matches. The CDR3 is 15 residues long.